The next 6 T cell receptor beta chains were all read from a single sample in a study of blood T cell repertoires in COVID-19. The table came from immunoSEQ multiplex PCR; TCRdb's copy has only in-frame clones and leaves some out. The table includes 280,000 or so clones, around 91% detected once. The sequencing sample was made of PBMCs or T cells enriched from blood (not recorded which). The source of these receptors is a woman younger than 30 with acute COVID-19.

This clone showed up many times. The CDR3 is CATSDPADGTVGTDTQYF. The CDR3 DNA reads TGTGCCACCAGTGACCCCGCGGACGGGACAGTCGGCACAGATACGCAGTATTTT. The V and J genes are TRBV24-1 and TRBJ2-3, with 7 nucleotides matching TRBD1. J gave up 1 base and V 4 bases, and 13 bases lay outside the gene matches. Germline values: CDR1 KGHDR, CDR2 SFDVKD. This CDR3 is built from 18 residues.

The CDR3 reads CASSTTGTGYQPQHF. The CDR3 DNA follows: TGTGCCAGTAGTACAACCGGGACAGGGTATCAGCCCCAGCATTTT. V and J are TRBV19 and TRBJ1-5; TRBD1 matches 9 bases. There are 15 residues in the CDR3. J lost 5 bases, V lost 4 bases, and 6 bases had no gene match. Germline V lookup: CDR1 LNHDA, CDR2 SQIVND (reference sequence).

The V and J genes are TRBV7-9 and TRBJ2-7; 9 bases line up with TRBD1. Germline CDR1 and CDR2: SEHNR and FQNEAQ (reference sequence). The CDR3 runs to 18 residues. Losses at the gene ends were 2 bases for V and 6 bases for J; bases not matched to a gene: 17. The CDR3 DNA reads TGTGCCAGCAGCTTACTTTCTGAGGGACAGGGCGGTAGCTTCGAGCAGTACTTC. Protein: CASSLLSEGQGGSFEQYF.

This chain connects TRBV14 to TRBJ2-3; 13 bases are a match to TRBD2. CDR3 length equals 16 residues. J gave up 6 bases and V 5 bases, and 8 bases lay outside the gene matches. Germline assignment: CDR1 SGHDN and CDR2 FVKESK. The CDR3 is CASSKPLAGGPDTQYF. Here the CDR3 DNA reads TGTGCCAGCAGCAAACCACTAGCGGGAGGGCCTGATACGCAGTATTTT.

The chain employs TRBV4-3 and TRBJ1-5, with TRBD1 matching 8 bases. Germline-derived CDR1 and CDR2 are LGHNA and YSLEER. After removal of 5 bases from V and 5 bases from J, the junction contained 5 bases not matched to a gene. This CDR3 has 14 residues. CDR3 residues: CASSVQGADQPQHF. CDR3 coding DNA: TGCGCCAGCAGCGTTCAGGGGGCGGATCAGCCCCAGCATTTT.

The chain recombines TRBV29-1 with TRBJ2-3; D call uncertain. Germline V gene lookup returns CDR1 SQVTM and CDR2 ANQGSEA. This CDR3 is built from 15 residues. V lost 4 bases and J 2 bases, leaving 16 bases between the germline ends. The CDR3 loop is CSVGVSGAPTDTQYF. In DNA form, the CDR3 reads TGCAGCGTTGGGGTGAGTGGAGCCCCCACAGATACGCAGTATTTT.